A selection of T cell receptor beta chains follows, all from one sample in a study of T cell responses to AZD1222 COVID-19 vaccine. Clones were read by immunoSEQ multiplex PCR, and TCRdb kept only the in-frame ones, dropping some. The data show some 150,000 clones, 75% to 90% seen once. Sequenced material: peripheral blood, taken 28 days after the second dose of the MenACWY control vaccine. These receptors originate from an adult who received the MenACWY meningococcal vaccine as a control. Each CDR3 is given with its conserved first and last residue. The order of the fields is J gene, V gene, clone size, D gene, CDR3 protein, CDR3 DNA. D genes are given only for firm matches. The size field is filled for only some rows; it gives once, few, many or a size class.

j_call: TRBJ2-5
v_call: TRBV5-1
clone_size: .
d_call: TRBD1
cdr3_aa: CASSQGQMIETQYF
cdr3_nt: TGCGCCAGCAGCCAGGGACAGATGATCGAGACCCAGTACTTC

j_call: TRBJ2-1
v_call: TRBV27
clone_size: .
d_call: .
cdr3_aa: CASSLGQLSYNEQFF
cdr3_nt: TGTGCCAGCTCCTTGGGGCAGCTCTCCTACAATGAGCAGTTCTTC

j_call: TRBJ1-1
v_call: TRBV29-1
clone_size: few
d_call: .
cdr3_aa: CSAWEDWGTEAFF
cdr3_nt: TGCAGCGCCTGGGAGGACTGGGGCACTGAAGCTTTCTTT

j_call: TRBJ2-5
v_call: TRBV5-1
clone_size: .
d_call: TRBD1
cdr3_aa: CASSHGTGDHQETQYF
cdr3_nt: TGCGCCAGCAGCCACGGGACAGGGGACCACCAAGAGACCCAGTACTTC

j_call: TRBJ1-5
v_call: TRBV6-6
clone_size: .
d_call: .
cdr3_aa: CASSHGPTLEGSNQPQHF
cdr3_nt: TGTGCCAGCAGTCACGGGCCTACTTTGGAAGGTAGCAATCAGCCCCAGCATTTT

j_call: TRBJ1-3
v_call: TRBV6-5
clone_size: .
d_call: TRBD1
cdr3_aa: CASSYAPGQGNTIYF
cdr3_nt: TGTGCCAGCAGTTACGCGCCGGGACAGGGGAACACCATATATTTT

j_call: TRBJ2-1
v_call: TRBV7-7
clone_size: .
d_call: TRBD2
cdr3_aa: CASSPRPRAGKNEQFF
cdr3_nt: TGTGCCAGCAGCCCACGGCCCAGAGCGGGAAAGAATGAGCAGTTCTTC

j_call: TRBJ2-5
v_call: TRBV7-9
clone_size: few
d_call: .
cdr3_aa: CASSLEVLQETQYF
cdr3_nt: TGTGCCAGCAGCTTAGAGGTCCTTCAAGAGACCCAGTACTTC

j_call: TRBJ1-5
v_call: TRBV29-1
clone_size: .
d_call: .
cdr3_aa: CSVVLGPGQPQHF
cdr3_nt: TGCAGCGTTGTCTTGGGACCCGGCCAGCCCCAGCATTTT

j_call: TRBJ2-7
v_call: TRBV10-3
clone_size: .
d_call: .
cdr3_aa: CAIAEAYEQYF
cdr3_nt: TGTGCCATCGCGGAGGCCTACGAGCAGTACTTC

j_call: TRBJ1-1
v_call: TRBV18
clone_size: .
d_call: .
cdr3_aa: CASSLQSPNTEAFF
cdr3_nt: TGTGCCAGCTCCCTCCAAAGCCCGAACACTGAAGCTTTCTTT

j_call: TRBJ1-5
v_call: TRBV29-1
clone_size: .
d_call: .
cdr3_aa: CSVGWDSNQPQHF
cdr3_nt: TGCAGCGTTGGTTGGGATAGCAATCAGCCCCAGCATTTT

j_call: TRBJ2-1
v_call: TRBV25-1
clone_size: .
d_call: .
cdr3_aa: CASSNPSSYNEQFF
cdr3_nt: TGTGCCAGCAGTAACCCGAGCTCCTACAATGAGCAGTTCTTC

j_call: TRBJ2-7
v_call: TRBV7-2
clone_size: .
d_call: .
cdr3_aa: CASSRPGPTYEQYF
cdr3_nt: TGTGCCAGCAGCCGGCCAGGGCCTACCTACGAGCAGTACTTC

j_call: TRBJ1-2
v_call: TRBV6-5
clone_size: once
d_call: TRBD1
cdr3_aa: CASSEDRGYGYTF
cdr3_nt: TGTGCCAGCAGCGAGGACAGGGGCTATGGCTACACCTTC

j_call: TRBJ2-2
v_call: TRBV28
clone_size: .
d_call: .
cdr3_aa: CASSPWGFGGPNTGELFF
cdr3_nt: TGTGCCAGCAGTCCTTGGGGATTTGGGGGCCCCAACACCGGGGAGCTGTTTTTT

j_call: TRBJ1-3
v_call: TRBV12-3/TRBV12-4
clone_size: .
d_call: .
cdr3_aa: CASSLLGGNTIYF
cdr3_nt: TGTGCCAGCAGTTTACTCGGTGGAAACACCATATATTTT

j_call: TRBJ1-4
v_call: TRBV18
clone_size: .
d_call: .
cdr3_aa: CASSPVATNEKLFF
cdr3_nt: TGTGCCAGCTCCCCTGTTGCAACTAATGAAAAACTGTTTTTT

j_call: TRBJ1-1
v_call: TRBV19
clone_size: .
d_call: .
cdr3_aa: CASSIRVRDTEAFF
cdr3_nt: TGTGCCAGTAGTATAAGGGTGAGGGACACTGAAGCTTTCTTT

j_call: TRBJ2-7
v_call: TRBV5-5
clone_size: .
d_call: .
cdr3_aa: CASSLETASPSYEQYF
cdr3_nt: TGTGCCAGCAGCCTGGAAACAGCAAGCCCTTCCTACGAGCAGTACTTC

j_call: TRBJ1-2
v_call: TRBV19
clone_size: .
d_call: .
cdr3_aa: CASSPSEGGYGYTF
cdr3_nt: TGTGCCAGTAGTCCCTCGGAGGGGGGGTATGGCTACACCTTC

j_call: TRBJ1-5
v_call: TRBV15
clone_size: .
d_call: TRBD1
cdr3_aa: CATSRAPGQGSDQPQHF
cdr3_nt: TGTGCCACCAGCAGAGCCCCGGGACAGGGGTCCGATCAGCCCCAGCATTTT

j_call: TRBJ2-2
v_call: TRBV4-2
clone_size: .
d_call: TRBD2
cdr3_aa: CASSQGSGMTGELFF
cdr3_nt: TGTGCCAGCAGCCAAGGTAGCGGGATGACCGGGGAGCTGTTTTTT

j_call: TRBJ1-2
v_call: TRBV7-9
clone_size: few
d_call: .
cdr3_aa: CASSPAGWNGYTF
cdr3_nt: TGTGCCAGCAGCCCCGCAGGGTGGAATGGCTACACCTTC

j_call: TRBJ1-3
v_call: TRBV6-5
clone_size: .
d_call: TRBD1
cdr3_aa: CASSYSTGRSGNTIYF
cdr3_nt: TGTGCCAGCAGTTACTCGACAGGGCGCTCTGGAAACACCATATATTTT

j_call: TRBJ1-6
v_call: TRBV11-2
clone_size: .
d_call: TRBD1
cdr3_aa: CASTPNVGTGRSPLHF
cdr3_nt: TGTGCCAGCACCCCAAACGTAGGGACAGGAAGATCACCCCTCCACTTT

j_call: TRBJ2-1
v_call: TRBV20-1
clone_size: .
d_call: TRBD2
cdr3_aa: CSEGGNNEQFF
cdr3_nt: TGCAGTGAGGGAGGGAACAATGAGCAGTTCTTC

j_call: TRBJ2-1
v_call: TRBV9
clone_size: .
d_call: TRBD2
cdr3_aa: CASSVGTSFDEQFF
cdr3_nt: TGTGCCAGCAGCGTCGGGACTAGCTTCGATGAGCAGTTCTTC

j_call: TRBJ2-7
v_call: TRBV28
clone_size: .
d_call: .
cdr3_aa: CASSNEQGTEQYF
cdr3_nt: TGTGCCAGCAGTAACGAACAGGGAACCGAGCAGTACTTC

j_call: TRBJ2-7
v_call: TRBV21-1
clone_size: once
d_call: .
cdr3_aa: CASSKGDPLYEQYF
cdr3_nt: TGTGCCAGCAGCAAAGGCGACCCCCTCTACGAGCAGTACTTC

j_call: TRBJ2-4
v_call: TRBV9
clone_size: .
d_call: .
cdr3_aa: CASSVGQADIQYF
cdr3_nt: TGTGCCAGCAGCGTAGGACAGGCTGACATTCAGTACTTC

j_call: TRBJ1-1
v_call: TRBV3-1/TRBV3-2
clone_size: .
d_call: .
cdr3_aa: CASRMDSGYTEAFF
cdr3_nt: TGTGCCAGCAGAATGGACAGCGGATACACTGAAGCTTTCTTT

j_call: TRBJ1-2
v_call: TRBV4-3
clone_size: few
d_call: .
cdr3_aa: CASSQGVSAANYGYTF
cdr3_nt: TGCGCCAGCAGCCAAGGGGTTTCGGCGGCTAACTATGGCTACACCTTC

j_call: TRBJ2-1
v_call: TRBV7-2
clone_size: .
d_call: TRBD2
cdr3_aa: CASSLAPIGGLGTSGVNEQFF
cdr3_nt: TGTGCCAGCAGCTTAGCCCCAATAGGGGGCTTAGGGACTAGCGGAGTTAATGAGCAGTTCTTC

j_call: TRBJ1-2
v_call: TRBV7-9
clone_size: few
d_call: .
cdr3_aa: CASSLRRGTNYGYTF
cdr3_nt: TGTGCCAGCAGCCTAAGAAGGGGCACTAACTATGGCTACACCTTC